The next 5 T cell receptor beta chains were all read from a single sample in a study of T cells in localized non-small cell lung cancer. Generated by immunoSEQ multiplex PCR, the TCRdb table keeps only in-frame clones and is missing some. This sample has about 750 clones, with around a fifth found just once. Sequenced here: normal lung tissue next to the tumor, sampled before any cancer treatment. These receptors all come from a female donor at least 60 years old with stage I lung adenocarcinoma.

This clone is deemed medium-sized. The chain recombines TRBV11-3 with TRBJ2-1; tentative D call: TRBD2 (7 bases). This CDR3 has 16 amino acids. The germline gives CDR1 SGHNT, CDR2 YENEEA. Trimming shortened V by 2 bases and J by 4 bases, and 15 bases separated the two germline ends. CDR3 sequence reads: CASSLKGGADYNEQFF. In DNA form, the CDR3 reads TGTGCCAGCAGCTTAAAGGGGGGGGCCGATTACAATGAGCAGTTCTTC.

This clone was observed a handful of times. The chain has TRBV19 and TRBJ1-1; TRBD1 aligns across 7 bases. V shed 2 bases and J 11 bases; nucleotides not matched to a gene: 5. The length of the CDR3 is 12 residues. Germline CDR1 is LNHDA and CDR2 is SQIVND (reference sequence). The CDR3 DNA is TGTGCCAGTAGTATAACGGACAGGTGGGCTTTCTTT. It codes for CASSITDRWAFF.

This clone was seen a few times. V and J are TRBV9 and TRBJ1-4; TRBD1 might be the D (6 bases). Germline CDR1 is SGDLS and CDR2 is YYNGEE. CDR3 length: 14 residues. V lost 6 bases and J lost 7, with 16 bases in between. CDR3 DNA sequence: TGTGCCAGCACCCGAACAGGGACCAGTGAAAAACTGTTTTTT. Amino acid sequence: CASTRTGTSEKLFF.

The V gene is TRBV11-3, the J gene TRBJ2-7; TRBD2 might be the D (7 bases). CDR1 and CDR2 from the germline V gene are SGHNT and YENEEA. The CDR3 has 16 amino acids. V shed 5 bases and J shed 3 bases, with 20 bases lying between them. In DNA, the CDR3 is TGTGCCAGCAGCCCCAAAGAAGGGGGGGGATACTACGAGCAGTACTTC. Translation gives CASSPKEGGGYYEQYF.

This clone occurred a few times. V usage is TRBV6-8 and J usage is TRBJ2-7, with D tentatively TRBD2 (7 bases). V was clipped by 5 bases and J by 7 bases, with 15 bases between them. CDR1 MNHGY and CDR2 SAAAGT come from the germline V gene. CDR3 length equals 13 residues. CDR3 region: CASSPRTAGEQYF. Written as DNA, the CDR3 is TGTGCCAGCAGTCCCCGGACAGCGGGAGAGCAGTACTTC.